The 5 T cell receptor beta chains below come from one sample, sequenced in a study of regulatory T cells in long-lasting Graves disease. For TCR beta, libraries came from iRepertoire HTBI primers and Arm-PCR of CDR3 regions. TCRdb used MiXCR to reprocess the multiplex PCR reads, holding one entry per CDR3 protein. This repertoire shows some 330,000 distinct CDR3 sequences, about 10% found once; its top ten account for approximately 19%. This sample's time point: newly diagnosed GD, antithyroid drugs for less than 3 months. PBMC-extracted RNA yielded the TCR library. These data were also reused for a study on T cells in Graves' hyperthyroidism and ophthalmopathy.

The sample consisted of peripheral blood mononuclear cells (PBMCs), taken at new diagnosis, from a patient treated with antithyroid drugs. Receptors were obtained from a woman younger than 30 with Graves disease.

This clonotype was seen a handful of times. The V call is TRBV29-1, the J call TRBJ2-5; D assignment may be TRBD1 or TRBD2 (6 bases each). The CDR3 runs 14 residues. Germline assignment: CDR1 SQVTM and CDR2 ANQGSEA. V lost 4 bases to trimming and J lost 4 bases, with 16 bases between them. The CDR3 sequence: CSVGGRTNGETQYF. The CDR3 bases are TGCAGCGTTGGGGGGCGGACTAACGGAGAGACCCAGTACTTC.

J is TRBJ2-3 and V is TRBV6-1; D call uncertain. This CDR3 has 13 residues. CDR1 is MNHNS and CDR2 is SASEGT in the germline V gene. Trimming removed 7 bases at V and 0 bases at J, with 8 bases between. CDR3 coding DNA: TGTGCCAGCACGTCTTCCAGCACAGATACGCAGTATTTT. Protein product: CASTSSSTDTQYF.

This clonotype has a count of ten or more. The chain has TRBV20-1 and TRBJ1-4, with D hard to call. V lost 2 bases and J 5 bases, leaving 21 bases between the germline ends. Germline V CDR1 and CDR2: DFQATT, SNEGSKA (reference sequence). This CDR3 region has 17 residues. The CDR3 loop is CSARPPLGGGENEKLFF. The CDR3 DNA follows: TGCAGTGCTAGACCCCCACTTGGAGGCGGGGAGAATGAAAAACTGTTTTTT.

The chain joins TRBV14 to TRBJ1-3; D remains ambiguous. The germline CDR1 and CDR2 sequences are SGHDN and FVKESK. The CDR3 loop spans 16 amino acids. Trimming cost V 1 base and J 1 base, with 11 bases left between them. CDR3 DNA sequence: TGTGCCAGCAGCCAAGGAAAACTGGTGTCTGGAAACACCATATATTTT. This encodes CASSQGKLVSGNTIYF. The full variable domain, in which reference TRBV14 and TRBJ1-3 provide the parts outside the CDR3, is EAGVTQFPSHSVIEKGQTVTLRCDPISGHDNLYWYRRVMGKEIKFLLHFVKESKQDESGMPNNRFLAERTGGTYSTLKVQPAELEDSGVYFCASSQGKLVSGNTIYFGEGSWLTVV.

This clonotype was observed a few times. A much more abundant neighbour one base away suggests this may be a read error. CDR3 in amino acids: CASSWTAENTEAFF. DNA for the CDR3: TGTGCCAGCAGCTGGACCGCCGAGAACACTGAAGCTTTCTTT. V is TRBV27 and J is TRBJ1-1, with D uncertain. The germline CDR1 and CDR2 sequences are MNHEY and SMNVEV (reference sequence). This CDR3 is built from 14 residues. V dropped 6 bases and J dropped 1 base, with 12 bases sitting between them.